The 29 T cell receptor beta chains below come from one sample, sequenced in a study of spatial heterogeneity in lung cancer. Using its own MiXCR run on the 5' RACE reads, TCRdb lists one record per CDR3 protein. The table has approximately 56,000 distinct CDR3 sequences, around 7.7% seen once. Time point defined: blood at routine non-recurrence follow-up after resection. Tumor, nontumor lung or frozen PBMC supplied whole RNA that was sequenced unsorted. This specimen consisted of PBMCs, obtained at follow-up. Receptor source: a female donor with early-stage non-small cell lung cancer.

This clonotype was observed at least ten times. The chain employs TRBV5-1 and TRBJ1-5, with 10 nucleotides matching TRBD1. The CDR3 spans 15 residues. With 4 bases clipped from V and 6 bases from J, the junction kept 7 bases outside the gene matches. Germline V gene sequence: CDR1 SGHRS, CDR2 YFSETQ. The DNA of the CDR3 is TGCGCCAGCAGCGTCGGGACAGGGGAGGCTCAGCCCCAGCATTTT. It codes for CASSVGTGEAQPQHF.

V is TRBV10-3 and J is TRBJ2-7; 12 bases are shared with TRBD2. Germline lookup yields CDR1 ENHRY and CDR2 SYGVKD. V shed 0 bases, J shed 3 bases, and the junction held 12 bases outside the gene matches. CDR3 length: 19 amino acids. The DNA for the CDR3 is TGTGCCATCAGTGAGTCGCGGCTAGCGGGGGGGTTACCCCTCTACGAGCAGTACTTC. Amino acids: CAISESRLAGGLPLYEQYF.

The chain recombines TRBV25-1 with TRBJ2-5; D may match TRBD1 or TRBD2 (5 bases each). V was cut by 1 base and J by 7 bases, with 13 bases left in between. The V gene's germline CDR1 is MGHDK and CDR2 SYGVNS. The CDR3 length is 14 residues. The CDR3 here is CASSESGDRATQYF. The CDR3 DNA follows: TGTGCCAGCAGTGAATCCGGGGACCGGGCGACCCAGTACTTC.

The J gene is TRBJ2-3, the V gene TRBV7-2, with D hard to call. Germline CDR1 SGHTA, CDR2 FQGNSA. Trimming removed 5 bases at V and 1 base at J, with 10 bases between. CDR3 length: 14 residues. The CDR3 loop reads CASSPRVGTDTQYF. In DNA, the CDR3 is TGTGCCAGCAGCCCCCGAGTGGGCACAGATACGCAGTATTTT.

This clonotype was seen ten or more times. The V gene is TRBV6-1, the J gene TRBJ1-4, with D perhaps TRBD1 (5 bases). CDR1 and CDR2 from the germline V gene are MNHNS and SASEGT. Trimming took off 2 bases at V and 6 bases at J, with 13 bases between the two ends. The CDR3 length is 15 residues. CDR3 region: CASSELTVADEKLFF. In DNA form, the CDR3 reads TGTGCCAGCAGTGAACTGACAGTGGCAGATGAAAAACTGTTTTTT.

V and J are TRBV29-1 and TRBJ1-1, with 8 bases that match TRBD1. The CDR3 loop spans 12 amino acids. Germline V gene sequence: CDR1 SQVTM, CDR2 ANQGSEA. This CDR3 reads CGTTGANTEAFF. CDR3 nucleotide sequence: TGCGGAACGACAGGGGCGAACACTGAAGCTTTCTTT.

This chain connects TRBV20-1 to TRBJ1-5; tentatively, D is TRBD1 (5 bases). Trimming removed 1 base at V and 5 bases at J, with 21 bases between. The CDR3 is 17 amino acids. Per the germline V gene, CDR1 is DFQATT and CDR2 is SNEGSKA (reference sequence). CDR3 bases: TGCAGTGCTAGAGGAAGGGGCTATAAGGACCAATATCAGCCCCAGCATTTT. Translation gives CSARGRGYKDQYQPQHF.

This clonotype was seen repeatedly, ten times or more. The chain has TRBV5-1 and TRBJ2-3; no reliable D call. The germline CDR1 and CDR2 sequences are SGHRS and YFSETQ. CDR3 size: 12 residues. The ends were cut back, 2 bases at V and 2 bases at J, with 3 bases in the middle. CDR3 sequence (DNA): TGCGCCAGCAGCTTCCCCACAGATACGCAGTATTTT. This translates into CASSFPTDTQYF.

In its sample, this clonotype was seen many times. The rearrangement links TRBV7-9 to TRBJ1-4, with D possibly being TRBD1 (5 bases). The CDR3 runs to 12 residues. Germline V CDR1 and CDR2: SEHNR, FQNEAQ (reference sequence). V was trimmed by 4 bases and J by 10 bases, leaving 10 bases between them. CDR3 residues: CASSSGGGKLFF. The CDR3 DNA sequence: TGTGCCAGCAGCTCGGGCGGGGGAAAACTGTTTTTT.

The genes are TRBV24-1 and TRBJ2-2; D uncertain. This CDR3 has 13 residues. Germline assignment: CDR1 KGHDR and CDR2 SFDVKD. With 4 bases removed from V and 2 bases from J, the gap between germline ends came to 4 bases. Written as DNA, the CDR3 is TGTGCCACCAGTGAGGTAAACACCGGGGAGCTGTTTTTT. This encodes CATSEVNTGELFF.

This clonotype has at least ten counts. This sequence joins TRBV5-1 and TRBJ2-5; D is unclear. In germline, CDR1 is SGHRS, CDR2 YFSETQ. V was cut by 0 bases and J by 1 base, with 7 bases left in between. The CDR3 runs to 14 residues. The CDR3 reads CASSLGASQETQYF. CDR3 in DNA: TGCGCCAGCAGCTTGGGGGCTTCCCAAGAGACCCAGTACTTC.

This clonotype has ten or more counts. The chain carries TRBV5-6 and TRBJ2-3; no clear D gene. From germline, CDR1 is SGHDT and CDR2 YYEEEE. The CDR3 sequence is 12 residues long. The V gene lost 0 bases and the J gene lost 10 bases, with 9 bases spanning the gap. CDR3 region: CASSLGARAQYF. CDR3 nucleotides: TGTGCCAGCAGCTTGGGGGCAAGGGCGCAGTATTTT.

This clonotype showed up many times. CDR3 residues: CASSFSLSTQYF. The CDR3, as DNA: TGTGCCAGCAGTTTCAGTCTGTCTACGCAGTATTTT. This rearrangement joins TRBV12-3 or TRBV12-4 to TRBJ2-3; D is undetermined. This CDR3 is built from 12 residues. Trimming took 3 bases from V and 8 from J, leaving 9 bases between them.

This sequence joins TRBV3-1 and TRBJ2-3, with D unresolved. In germline, CDR1 is LGHDT, CDR2 YNNKEL (reference sequence). CDR3 length equals 9 residues. V was cut by 4 bases and J by 8 bases, with 1 base left in between. The CDR3 DNA sequence: TGTGCCAGCAGCCGTACGCAGTATTTT. This sequence encodes CASSRTQYF.

This clonotype has ten or more counts. This chain links TRBV3-1 with TRBJ1-1; D ambiguous. CDR3 size: 17 residues. Germline CDR1 and CDR2: LGHDT and YNNKEL (reference sequence). Trimming removed 0 bases at V and 0 bases at J, with 14 bases between. CDR3 residues: CASSQERVFSMNTEAFF. CDR3 nucleotide sequence: TGTGCCAGCAGCCAAGAGAGAGTCTTTTCAATGAACACTGAAGCTTTCTTT.

In this sample, this clonotype turned up a few times. The rearrangement links TRBV20-1 to TRBJ2-1; 7 bases agree with TRBD2. Trimming removed 3 bases from V and 6 bases from J; junction bases left unmatched: 2. Germline V gives CDR1 DFQATT, CDR2 SNEGSKA (reference sequence). This CDR3 contains 12 residues. In nucleotides, the CDR3 is TGCAGTGCTAGTGCGGGGGTCAATGAGCAGTTCTTC. Translating it yields CSASAGVNEQFF.

This clonotype was seen ten or more times. The V gene is TRBV9, the J gene TRBJ1-1; D is undetermined. Germline loops: CDR1 SGDLS, CDR2 YYNGEE. The ends were cut back, 0 bases at V and 1 base at J, with 16 bases in the middle. This CDR3 comprises 17 residues. The CDR3, as DNA: TGTGCCAGCAGCGTAGGAGGAGACATATTTAAGAACACTGAAGCTTTCTTT. This gives the protein CASSVGGDIFKNTEAFF.

This clonotype came up once. V usage is TRBV4-3 and J usage is TRBJ2-2, with 10 bases aligning to TRBD1. Germline trimming cut 9 bases from V and 5 bases from J; bases unmatched to any gene: 6. This CDR3 has 14 residues. CDR1 LGHNA and CDR2 YSLEER come from the germline V gene. CDR3 coding DNA: TGCGCCAGTAACCGGGACAGGGGTACCGGGGAGCTGTTTTTT. Residues: CASNRDRGTGELFF.

This clonotype was seen at least ten times. The J gene is TRBJ2-7, the V gene TRBV10-3; no reliable D call. Trimming removed 8 bases from V and 6 bases from J, with 17 bases in between. CDR3 length: 13 residues. Germline V CDR1 and CDR2: ENHRY, SYGVKD. DNA for the CDR3: TGTGCCATCGGCCGCGAATCCCGCCTCGAGCAGTACTTC. Protein: CAIGRESRLEQYF.

This clonotype is medium-sized within its sample. The gene calls are TRBV7-2 and TRBJ2-2; D might be TRBD2 (5 bases). The germline CDR1 and CDR2 sequences are SGHTA and FQGNSA. CDR3 length: 13 amino acids. Trimming pared 5 bases from V and 3 bases from J, leaving 7 bases between. In DNA, the CDR3 is TGTGCCAGCAGCAAGGGAGACACCGGGGAGCTGTTTTTT. Residues: CASSKGDTGELFF. Combining the CDR3 with reference TRBV7-2 and TRBJ2-2 gives the whole variable domain GAGVSQSPSNKVTEKGKDVELRCDPISGHTALYWYRQSLGQGLEFLIYFQGNSAPDKSGLPSDRFSAERTGGSVSTLTIQRTQQEDSAVYLCASSKGDTGELFFGEGSRLTVL.

The chain links TRBV7-9 to TRBJ1-5, with 7 nucleotides matching TRBD1. V trimming: 6 bases; J trimming: 4 bases; junction bases outside the gene matches: 9. Germline V gene data show CDR1 as SEHNR and CDR2 as FQNEAQ (reference sequence). CDR3 length: 15 residues. The CDR3 sequence: CASSAGDSLNQPQHF. The CDR3 DNA follows: TGTGCCAGCAGTGCTGGGGACAGTTTGAATCAGCCCCAGCATTTT.

Regarding this clonotype: A much bigger clone sits one base away, suggesting this may be a read error. V is TRBV10-3 and J is TRBJ2-7, with D possibly TRBD1 on 5 matching bases. The CDR3 sequence is 12 residues long. Germline CDR1 ENHRY, CDR2 SYGVKD. The CDR3, as DNA: TGTGCCAACAGTGCGACAGACTACGAGCAGTACTTC. Encoded protein: CANSATDYEQYF.

Ten or more counts support this clonotype. At one end, the junction sequence differs from germline, possibly due to a read error. This chain links TRBV7-8 with TRBJ2-4, with D hard to call. In germline, CDR1 is SGHVS, CDR2 FQNEAQ. The CDR3 consists of 13 residues. The CDR3 loop reads CASSSSKVQVKHF. The CDR3 region has the DNA TGTGCCAGCAGCTCATCGAAGGTCCAAGTCAAGCACTTC.

V gene TRBV5-1 combines with J gene TRBJ1-1, with unresolved D. The germline V gene has CDR1 SGHRS and CDR2 YFSETQ. The V end lost 4 bases, the J end lost 1 base, and 8 bases lay between the germline ends. The CDR3 runs 13 residues. CDR3 sequence reads: CASSPRENTEAFF. The CDR3 DNA is TGCGCCAGCAGCCCTAGGGAGAACACTGAAGCTTTCTTT. Variable domain in full (rest from reference TRBV5-1 and TRBJ1-1): KAGVTQTPRYLIKTRGQQVTLSCSPISGHRSVSWYQQTPGQGLQFLFEYFSETQRNKGNFPGRFSGRQFSNSRSEMNVSTLELGDSALYLCASSPRENTEAFFGQGTRLTVV.

This clonotype has ten or more counts. V is TRBV5-1 and J is TRBJ2-3; D is unresolved. The V end was cut by 5 bases, the J end by 2 bases, with 15 bases between. The CDR3 has 15 amino acids. The germline CDR1 and CDR2 sequences are SGHRS and YFSETQ. The CDR3 DNA is TGCGCCAGCAGTGGTAGTTGGGGAAACACAGATACGCAGTATTTT. Translating gives CASSGSWGNTDTQYF.

With regard to this clonotype: Just one base apart from a much larger clone, this may be a read error. The chain recombines TRBV18 with TRBJ2-6; D is ambiguous. There are 15 residues in the CDR3. The germline gives CDR1 KGHSH, CDR2 LQKENI. Trimming left V 6 bases short and J 0 bases short, with 9 bases between. In nucleotides, the CDR3 is TGTGCCAGCTCGACGATAGGCTCTGGGGCCAACGTCCTGACTTTC. Its translation: CASSTIGSGANVLTF.

This clonotype was found a few times. The chain recombines TRBV9 with TRBJ2-7; 7 bases map to TRBD1. Germline assignment: CDR1 SGDLS and CDR2 YYNGEE. The V and J ends lost 0 bases and 2 bases, in that order; junction bases with no gene match: 5. CDR3 length: 15 residues. This CDR3 is CASSVGRGNPYEQYF. The CDR3 DNA reads as TGTGCCAGCAGCGTAGGCAGGGGGAATCCCTACGAGCAGTACTTC.

This clonotype was picked up many times. The V call is TRBV20-1, the J call TRBJ1-1; tentative D call: TRBD1 (6 bases). The CDR3 covers 13 residues. Germline V gene sequence: CDR1 DFQATT, CDR2 SNEGSKA (reference sequence). The CDR3, as DNA: TGCAGCCGGACAGCTTACCTGAACACTGAAGCTTTCTTT. Its protein product is CSRTAYLNTEAFF.

The table lists this clonotype with a few counts. V is TRBV6-2 or TRBV6-3 and J is TRBJ1-2, with D unresolved. The CDR3 runs to 13 residues. Trimming pared 0 bases from V and 7 bases from J, leaving 9 bases between. CDR1 is MNHEY and CDR2 is SVGEGT in the germline V gene. CDR3 region: CASSYSGSSGYTF. CDR3 bases: TGTGCCAGCAGTTACTCCGGCAGCTCTGGCTACACCTTC.